These 5 T cell receptor beta chains originate from one sample sequenced in a study of blood T cell repertoires in COVID-19. Profiling relied on immunoSEQ multiplex PCR, and the TCRdb table lists in-frame clones only, not all of them. The sample carries more than 300,000 clones, approximately 89% recorded once. The source material was PBMCs or T cells enriched from blood (not recorded which). Receptors were obtained from a man aged 35-49 years in a cohort exposed to, infected with or recovered from COVID-19 (not recorded which).

This chain joins TRBV28 and TRBJ1-4; a weak D match, TRBD1 (5 bases). Germline CDR1 and CDR2: MDHEN and SYDVKM. The CDR3 contains 13 residues. The germline V and J ends were trimmed by 4 bases and 8 bases, with 11 bases remaining between them. CDR3 in amino acids: CASSWQGREKLFF. The CDR3 nucleotides are TGTGCCAGCAGTTGGCAGGGCCGCGAAAAACTGTTTTTT.

The chain links TRBV19 to TRBJ1-4; D is possibly TRBD1 (5 bases). The CDR3 has 15 amino acids. Germline V gene lookup returns CDR1 LNHDA and CDR2 SQIVND (reference sequence). V lost 6 bases and J lost 7, with 18 bases in between. CDR3 nucleotides: TGTGCCAGTAGCATCGACAGAAACGGCATTGAAAAACTGTTTTTT. Its translation is CASSIDRNGIEKLFF.

V usage is TRBV28 and J usage is TRBJ1-4; the D gene is possibly TRBD1 (6 bases). CDR1 and CDR2 from the germline V gene are MDHEN and SYDVKM. Trimming removed 6 bases at V and 6 bases at J, with 20 bases between. This CDR3 spans 16 amino acids. CDR3 nucleotide sequence: TGTGCCAGCAGAGGATTAGGCAGGGGTTTGGATGAAAAACTGTTTTTT. This sequence encodes CASRGLGRGLDEKLFF.

The V call is TRBV27, the J call TRBJ1-1, with TRBD1 matching 11 bases. Trimming cost V 5 bases and J 4 bases; bases outside gene matches: 3. The CDR3 spans 14 residues. Looked up from germline, CDR1 is MNHEY and CDR2 is SMNVEV (reference sequence). Here the CDR3 DNA reads TGTGCCAGCAGTCTGGGACAGGGGGGCACTGAAGCTTTCTTT. Translation gives CASSLGQGGTEAFF.

A note on this clone: Other DNA sequences within the sample encode an identical CDR3. This chain uses TRBV10-3 with TRBJ1-2; D is ambiguous. V was cut by 0 bases and J by 1 base, with 6 bases left in between. The CDR3 runs to 14 residues. Germline V gene lookup returns CDR1 ENHRY and CDR2 SYGVKD. CDR3 nucleotide sequence: TGTGCCATCAGTGAGTCGCGGGTTAACTATGGCTACACCTTC. Amino acids: CAISESRVNYGYTF.